The present T cell receptor (beta chain) was sequenced within a study of blood T cell repertoires in COVID-19. Under the authors' procedure: Cell counts per sample came from amplifying reference gene primers. Assay: immunoSEQ multiplex PCR; the TCRdb copy retains only in-frame clones and omits some. That table supplies the V and J calls and clone size; D and trimming were determined from the DNA. The top ten clones hold 5.9% of a sample with some 120,000 clones, approximately 82% of them seen once. Germline V CDR1 and CDR2: SQVTM, ANQGSEA. The CDR3 runs 12 residues. The V gene lost 8 bases and the J gene lost 1 base, with 10 bases spanning the gap.

The material sequenced was peripheral blood. V gene TRBV29-1 combines with J gene TRBJ2-3; D is ambiguous. The clonotype originates from an elderly man with active or convalescent COVID-19. The CDR3 DNA is TGCAGCTCTGACTGGGGCACAGATACGCAGTATTTT. Amino acids: CSSDWGTDTQYF.